A single sample gave rise to the 26 T cell receptor beta chains below, sequenced in a study of PD-1 blockade in mismatch repair-deficient tumors. Method: immunoSEQ multiplex PCR; TCRdb's copy keeps in-frame clones and lacks some. The data show 60,000 to 70,000 clones, with more than 70% seen just once and approximately 14% held by the top ten. The input for sequencing was peripheral blood, taken 52 weeks after starting pembrolizumab. These receptors originate from an adult with mismatch repair-deficient cancer.

V gene TRBV5-8 combines with J gene TRBJ2-3; D is uncertain. CDR3 size: 12 residues. V was clipped by 4 bases and J by 0 bases, with 3 bases between them. The germline V gene encodes CDR1 SGHTS and CDR2 YDEGEE. The CDR3 DNA follows: TGTGCCAGCAGCCCGAGCACAGATACGCAGTATTTT. Translating it yields CASSPSTDTQYF.

This clone was observed a handful of times. The chain employs TRBV6-5 and TRBJ2-5; 8 bases are shared with TRBD2. Germline CDR1 reads MNHEY; CDR2 reads SVGAGI. This CDR3 is built from 15 residues. Losses at the gene ends were 0 bases for V and 1 base for J; bases not matched to a gene: 1. The CDR3 nucleotides are TGTGCCAGCAGTTACTCCGGGAGGGTCCAAGAGACCCAGTACTTC. Encoded protein: CASSYSGRVQETQYF.

The chain combines TRBV30 with TRBJ1-1, with 8 bases fitting TRBD1. Looked up from germline, CDR1 is GTSNPN and CDR2 is SVGIG (reference sequence). The length of the CDR3 is 12 residues. J was trimmed by 4 bases and V by 8 bases; bases with no gene match: 6. The CDR3 sequence: CAQGQGATEAFF. The DNA of the CDR3 is TGTGCCCAAGGGCAGGGGGCCACTGAAGCTTTCTTT.

This chain links TRBV6-5 with TRBJ2-7, with D perhaps TRBD1 (5 bases). V was pared by 8 bases and J by 0 bases, with 5 bases between. This CDR3 is built from 11 residues. Germline V lookup: CDR1 MNHEY, CDR2 SVGAGI. This CDR3 is CASGASYEQYF. The CDR3, as DNA: TGTGCCAGCGGGGCCTCCTACGAGCAGTACTTC.

The rearrangement uses TRBV28 and TRBJ2-7; D could derive from TRBD1 or TRBD2 (5 bases each). The CDR3 loop spans 14 amino acids. CDR1 and CDR2 (germline): MDHEN, SYDVKM. V shed 7 bases and J shed 0 bases, with 13 bases lying between them. The CDR3 reads CASNDVGVSYEQYF. DNA for the CDR3: TGTGCCAGCAACGATGTGGGGGTCTCCTACGAGCAGTACTTC. Combining the CDR3 with reference TRBV28 and TRBJ2-7 gives the whole variable domain DVKVTQSSRYLVKRTGEKVFLECVQDMDHENMFWYRQDPGLGLRLIYFSYDVKMKEKGDIPEGYSVSREKKERFSLILESASTNQTSMYLCASNDVGVSYEQYFGPGTRLTVT.

V gene TRBV27 combines with J gene TRBJ2-7; tentatively, D is TRBD2 (7 bases). The CDR3 spans 14 residues. Trimming shortened V by 2 bases and J by 4 bases, and 12 bases separated the two germline ends. Germline values: CDR1 MNHEY, CDR2 SMNVEV (reference sequence). CDR3 coding DNA: TGTGCCAGCAGTTTAAGTGGGAGGGGGTACGAGCAGTACTTC. Protein sequence: CASSLSGRGYEQYF.

This clone was seen only a few times. The rearrangement uses TRBV2 and TRBJ1-2, with TRBD1 matching 12 bases. The CDR3 contains 15 residues. Looked up from germline, CDR1 is SNHLY and CDR2 is FYNNEI. After removal of 6 bases from V and 4 bases from J, the junction contained 6 bases not matched to a gene. For the CDR3, the DNA is TGTGCCAGCAGGCCGGGACAGGGGGCCGGCTATGGCTACACCTTC. This gives the protein CASRPGQGAGYGYTF. The whole variable domain, remainder taken from reference TRBV2 and TRBJ1-2, is EPEVTQTPSHQVTQMGQEVILRCVPISNHLYFYWYRQILGQKVEFLVSFYNNEISEKSEIFDDQFSVERPDGSNFTLKIRSTKLEDSAMYFCASRPGQGAGYGYTFGSGTRLTVV.

The rearrangement links TRBV5-1 to TRBJ2-7, with D tentatively TRBD2 (6 bases). The CDR3 has 15 residues. In germline, CDR1 is SGHRS, CDR2 YFSETQ. V lost 2 bases and J lost 6, with 18 bases in between. The CDR3 reads CASSFLRPGVGEQYF. DNA for the CDR3: TGCGCCAGCAGCTTTCTGCGGCCGGGAGTGGGCGAGCAGTACTTC. The complete variable domain, with remaining parts taken from reference TRBV5-1 and TRBJ2-7, reads KAGVTQTPRYLIKTRGQQVTLSCSPISGHRSVSWYQQTPGQGLQFLFEYFSETQRNKGNFPGRFSGRQFSNSRSEMNVSTLELGDSALYLCASSFLRPGVGEQYFGPGTRLTVT.

In its sample, this clone was seen once. V gene TRBV14 combines with J gene TRBJ2-2, with a tentative D call TRBD2 (6 bases). The CDR3 spans 18 residues. Germline values: CDR1 SGHDN, CDR2 FVKESK. The V end lost 0 bases, the J end lost 3 bases, and 17 bases lay between the germline ends. The CDR3 nucleotides are TGTGCCAGCAGCCAAGAGTGGTGGCGGGAAAGAGACACCGGGGAGCTGTTTTTT. This codes for CASSQEWWRERDTGELFF.

Comments on this clone: Mismatch with germline at one junction end may stem from a read error. The chain combines TRBV5-6 with TRBJ2-1, with 10 bases lining up with TRBD2. Germline V gene lookup returns CDR1 SGHDT and CDR2 YYEEEE. The CDR3 covers 13 residues. The CDR3 loop is CASSLFPTSGAVF. CDR3 bases: TGTGCCAGCAGCTTATTTCCAACTAGCGGGGCGGTCTTC. The variable domain in full, completed from reference TRBV5-6 and TRBJ2-1, reads DAGVTQSPTHLIKTRGQQVTLRCSPKSGHDTVSWYQQALGQGPQFIFQYYEEEERQRGNFPDRFSGHQFPNYSSELNVNALLLGDSALYLCASSLFPTSGAVFGPGTRLTVL.

Note on this clone: Other nucleotide sequences in the sample specify the same CDR3. The rearrangement links TRBV19 to TRBJ2-1; 7 nucleotides match TRBD2. There are 15 residues in the CDR3. CDR1 LNHDA and CDR2 SQIVND come from the germline V gene (reference sequence). The trim removed 3 bases at V and 0 bases at J, leaving 2 bases unmatched. This CDR3 is CASSMGGSSYNEQFF. The CDR3 DNA reads as TGTGCCAGTAGTATGGGGGGGAGCTCCTACAATGAGCAGTTCTTC.

This chain uses TRBV9 with TRBJ1-2; D is unresolved. V was pared by 4 bases and J by 8 bases, with 18 bases between. Germline values: CDR1 SGDLS, CDR2 YYNGEE. The CDR3 is made up of 14 amino acids. In nucleotides, the CDR3 is TGTGCCAGCAGCCCGACGAGTTCGGAACTCGGCTACACCTTC. This sequence encodes CASSPTSSELGYTF.

The chain joins TRBV5-1 to TRBJ2-4, with a tentative D call TRBD2 (5 bases). Germline V gives CDR1 SGHRS, CDR2 YFSETQ. The CDR3 runs to 14 residues. The V end lost 2 bases, the J end lost 0 bases, and 6 bases lay between the germline ends. The CDR3: CASSLEGAKNIQYF. For the CDR3, the DNA is TGCGCCAGCAGCTTAGAGGGAGCCAAAAACATTCAGTACTTC.

The rearrangement joins TRBV4-1 to TRBJ2-7, with a weak D call TRBD1 (7 bases). Trimming removed 1 base from V and 2 bases from J, with 15 bases in between. The CDR3 is 16 residues long. Germline V gene data show CDR1 as MGHRA and CDR2 as YSYEKL. The CDR3 reads CASSQADRRGPYEQYF. The CDR3 bases are TGCGCCAGCAGCCAAGCGGACAGGAGGGGCCCCTACGAGCAGTACTTC.

The V call is TRBV2, the J call TRBJ2-1, with 10 bases matching TRBD2. The CDR3 spans 13 residues. The germline gives CDR1 SNHLY, CDR2 FYNNEI. V shed 10 bases, J shed 7 bases, and the junction held 7 bases outside the gene matches. The CDR3 bases are TGTGCCATTCCGGGACTAGCGATAAATGAGCAGTTCTTC. Encoded protein: CAIPGLAINEQFF.

This clone turned up a few times. The chain has TRBV5-6 and TRBJ1-1, with D perhaps matching TRBD1 (6 bases). The germline V gene encodes CDR1 SGHDT and CDR2 YYEEEE. The CDR3 totals 17 residues. Trimming removed 2 bases at V and 4 bases at J, with 21 bases between. The CDR3 bases are TGTGCCAGCAGCTTCGACTCTCCGCGCCGAGGGGGCACTGAAGCTTTCTTT. This encodes CASSFDSPRRGGTEAFF.

The chain couples TRBV19 to TRBJ2-1, with a tentative D call TRBD2 (6 bases). Germline lookup yields CDR1 LNHDA and CDR2 SQIVND (reference sequence). The CDR3 contains 16 residues. With 3 bases removed from V and 0 bases from J, the gap between germline ends came to 12 bases. The CDR3 reads CASSIASDRSYNEQFF. The CDR3 DNA sequence: TGTGCCAGTAGTATTGCTAGCGACCGCTCCTACAATGAGCAGTTCTTC.

The gene calls are TRBV5-5 and TRBJ1-4; maybe TRBD1 (5 bases). Looked up from germline, CDR1 is SGHKS and CDR2 is YYEKEE (reference sequence). CDR3 size: 15 residues. Trimming cost V 3 bases and J 3 bases, with 12 bases left between them. CDR3 residues: CASSYWDGANEKLFF. Here the CDR3 DNA reads TGTGCCAGCAGCTATTGGGACGGGGCTAATGAAAAACTGTTTTTT.

The chain is built from TRBV6-6 and TRBJ2-3, with 11 bases identical to TRBD2. The V gene end was trimmed by 3 bases and the J gene end by 7 bases; junction bases not matched to a gene: 6. The CDR3 has 15 residues. Germline CDR1 and CDR2: MNHNY and SVGAGI (reference sequence). The CDR3 protein is CASSYLPSGRNTQYF. The DNA of the CDR3 is TGTGCCAGCAGTTATCTCCCTAGCGGGAGGAATACGCAGTATTTT.

The chain is built from TRBV19 and TRBJ2-5, with D tentatively TRBD1 or TRBD2 (5 bases each). Trimming cost V 5 bases and J 2 bases, with 30 bases left between them. The CDR3 totals 20 residues. In germline, CDR1 is LNHDA, CDR2 SQIVND (reference sequence). CDR3 bases: TGTGCCAGTAGTCTCGACGTACAGGTTCCCCTAGCAGAGCGGCAAGAGACCCAGTACTTC. It codes for CASSLDVQVPLAERQETQYF.

This chain links TRBV18 with TRBJ2-7, with D possibly called TRBD1 or TRBD2 (5 bases each). V was pared by 2 bases and J by 1 base, with 9 bases between. This CDR3 has 14 amino acids. Germline loops: CDR1 KGHSH, CDR2 LQKENI. The CDR3 coding sequence is TGTGCCAGCTCACCAGGGGGTCGATCCTACGAGCAGTACTTC. This encodes CASSPGGRSYEQYF.

The chain employs TRBV10-2 and TRBJ2-2, with D uncertain. V was pared by 8 bases and J by 8 bases, with 24 bases between. The length of the CDR3 is 16 residues. In germline, CDR1 is WSHSY, CDR2 SAAADI. CDR3 DNA: TGCGCCAGCGGCCGGAAGGCCCCTCTGTGGGTAGGGGAGCTGTTTTTT. This encodes CASGRKAPLWVGELFF.

The chain links TRBV27 to TRBJ2-1; TRBD1 aligns across 7 bases. Germline lookup yields CDR1 MNHEY and CDR2 SMNVEV (reference sequence). Trimming removed 5 bases from V and 9 bases from J; junction bases left unmatched: 10. The CDR3 is 14 amino acids. In DNA, the CDR3 is TGTGCCAGCAGTCAATCGACAGGGTCGAGTGAGCAGTTCTTC. Residues: CASSQSTGSSEQFF.

This chain uses TRBV5-1 with TRBJ2-7; TRBD2 agrees at 9 bases. The ends lost 0 bases at V and 3 bases at J; junction bases unmatched: 7. CDR1 and CDR2 from the germline V gene are SGHRS and YFSETQ. CDR3 length equals 16 residues. CDR3 residues: CASSLAGSGSGYEQYF. CDR3 in DNA: TGCGCCAGCAGCTTGGCGGGTAGCGGGAGCGGCTACGAGCAGTACTTC.

This chain connects TRBV30 to TRBJ2-7; TRBD2 is a possible D gene (6 bases). The CDR3 loop spans 12 amino acids. V was clipped by 3 bases and J by 13 bases, with 19 bases between them. Per the germline V gene, CDR1 is GTSNPN and CDR2 is SVGIG (reference sequence). The CDR3 DNA is TGTGCCTGGAGCCTATCGGGCCGGGACTCCTACTTC. Its translation: CAWSLSGRDSYF. Variable domain in full (rest from reference TRBV30 and TRBJ2-7): SQTIHQWPATLVQPVGSPLSLECTVEGTSNPNLYWYRQAAGRGLQLLFYSVGIGQISSEVPQNLSASRPQDRQFILSSKKLLLSDSGFYLCAWSLSGRDSYFGPGTRLTVT.

CDR3 in DNA: TGCGCCAGCAGCCAAGATGCGAGAGAGAACACTGAAGCTTTCTTT. It encodes CASSQDARENTEAFF. The chain combines TRBV4-1 with TRBJ1-1; D is uncertain. Germline lookup yields CDR1 MGHRA and CDR2 YSYEKL. This CDR3 is built from 15 residues. V gave up 0 bases and J gave up 1 base, with 9 bases separating them.